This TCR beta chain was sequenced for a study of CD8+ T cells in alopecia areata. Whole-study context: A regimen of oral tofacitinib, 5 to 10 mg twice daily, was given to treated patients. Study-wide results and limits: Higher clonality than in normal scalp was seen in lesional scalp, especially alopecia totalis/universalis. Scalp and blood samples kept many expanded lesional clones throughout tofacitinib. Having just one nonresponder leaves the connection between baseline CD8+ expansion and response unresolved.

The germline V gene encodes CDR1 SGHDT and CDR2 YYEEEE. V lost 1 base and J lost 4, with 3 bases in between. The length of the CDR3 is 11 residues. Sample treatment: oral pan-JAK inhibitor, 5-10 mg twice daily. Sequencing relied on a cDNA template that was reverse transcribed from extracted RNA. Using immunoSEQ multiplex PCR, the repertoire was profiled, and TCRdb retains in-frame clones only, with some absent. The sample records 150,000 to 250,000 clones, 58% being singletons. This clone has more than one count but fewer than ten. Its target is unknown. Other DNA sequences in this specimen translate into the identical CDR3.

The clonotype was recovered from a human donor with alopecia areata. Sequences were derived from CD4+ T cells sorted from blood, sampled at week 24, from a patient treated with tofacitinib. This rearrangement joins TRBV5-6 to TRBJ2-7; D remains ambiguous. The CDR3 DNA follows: TGTGCCAGCAGCTTGCGGTACGAGCAGTACTTC. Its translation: CASSLRYEQYF. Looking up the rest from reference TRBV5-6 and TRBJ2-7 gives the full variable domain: DAGVTQSPTHLIKTRGQQVTLRCSPKSGHDTVSWYQQALGQGPQFIFQYYEEEERQRGNFPDRFSGHQFPNYSSELNVNALLLGDSALYLCASSLRYEQYFGPGTRLTVT.